This record looks at one T cell receptor beta chain sequence and its context. Its antigen is currently unknown. This sample is part of a study of cytomegalovirus exposure and HLA in healthy donors. After removal of 8 bases from V and 2 bases from J, the junction contained 5 bases not matched to a gene. Germline V lookup: CDR1 WNHNN, CDR2 SYGVQD (reference sequence). The CDR3 has 15 residues. PCR used 60 Vbeta primers and 13 Jbeta primers. Profiling relied on immunoSEQ multiplex PCR, and the TCRdb table lists in-frame clones only, not all of them. The data contain 170,000 or so clones, 84% of them singletons. The study's findings and limits: Later analysis reportedly placed an Asian-associated ancestry cluster below the roughly 670-donor mean in N-insertions. The study carried out a later analysis of TCR beta sequences. It associated 15,000 to 20,000 of them with specific HLA alleles at a false discovery rate of 0.05. Several top significant clusters appeared, in a later analysis, to be linked to common viral pathogens. TCR beta chains numbering roughly 150 were designated cytomegalovirus-associated.

This TCR was sampled from a boy aged 2 to 10 in good health and CMV-seronegative. The chain couples TRBV10-1 to TRBJ2-3; 12 positions agree with TRBD2. Sequencing was done on a sample of PBMCs. The DNA of the CDR3 is TGCGCCAGCGCTAGGACTAGCGGGACCACAGATACGCAGTATTTT. Translation: CASARTSGTTDTQYF.